This TCR beta chain was identified during a study of CD4 T cells in relation to SARS-CoV-2 and coronaviruses. Data came from immunoSEQ multiplex PCR; TCRdb stores just in-frame clones and leaves some out. The sample includes approximately 16,000 clones, around 77% of them seen just once. In regard to this clone: Its matching antigen is unknown.

CD4+ T cells from unexposed donors were obtained before the COVID-19 pandemic (2011-2018). After roughly ten days of culture, CD4+ T cells were isolated. This CDR3 is built from 15 residues. CDR1 is MNHNS, CDR2 SASEGT, per germline. The V gene end was trimmed by 5 bases and the J gene end by 5 bases; junction bases not matched to a gene: 8. This TCR derives from a human donor in good health. The chain uses TRBV6-1 and TRBJ2-3; 9 bases agree with TRBD1. The sample was CD4+ T cells from PBMCs, cultured in vitro. CDR3 in DNA: TGTGCCAGCAGTTTCCCGGACAGGGGTGAAGATACGCAGTATTTT. It specifies CASSFPDRGEDTQYF.